This T cell receptor (beta chain) comes out of a study of T cell repertoires in cytomegalovirus infection. At the level of the study: Selected CMV epitopes included recently identified HLA-C-restricted ones as well as well-studied HLA-B-restricted ones. In public TCR beta signatures, there were indications of both CMV infection and matching HLA type. Study-level points and caveats: Accumulated public TCR beta family frequency recognized individuals carrying CMV together with the relevant HLA. The response measured ex vivo was dominated by TCR beta clonotypes (HLA-C-restricted and CMV-specific).

MiXCR, applied by TCRdb to the reads, yields one record per CDR3 protein. This table has roughly 990,000 distinct CDR3 sequences, roughly 30% appearing once. CDR1 SGHVS and CDR2 FNYEAQ come from the germline V gene. Unmatched junction bases numbered 9, after V lost 6 bases and J lost 3 bases. The CDR3 loop spans 16 amino acids. With regard to this clonotype: Its antigen is undetermined.

This chain links TRBV7-6 with TRBJ2-2; 8 bases are shared with TRBD2. The sequencing here drew on cultured CD8+ T cells from PBMCs, taken from culture after CMV antigen stimulation. This clonotype was sampled from a human donor in good health (CMV status not recorded). Some clones in this sample may be carry-over from other donors' samples. CDR3 protein: CASSYTGGPDTGELFF. The CDR3 coding sequence is TGTGCCAGCAGTTATACGGGGGGGCCGGACACCGGGGAGCTGTTTTTT.